The 19 T cell receptor beta chains in this list originate from one sample, sequenced in a study of blood T cell repertoires in COVID-19 (dated by TCRdb to 2020 to 2021). Receptors were amplified or captured by the immunoSEQ multiplex PCR assay. TCRdb took this table from immuneACCESS and kept in-frame rearrangements with V and J called. Such tables lack part of the clones; where checked against another copy, unresolved V genes explain under half of the gap, and the rest is unexplained. The sample has 100,000 to 150,000 clones on record, 80% to 95% of them singletons. The ten biggest clones cover around 2.1% of the sample. Sequencing was performed on peripheral blood. All receptors derive from a man aged 50 to 59 with COVID-19, enrolled during active disease.

The rearrangement joins TRBV19 to TRBJ2-3, with 7 bases matching TRBD2. The CDR3 totals 13 residues. The germline gives CDR1 LNHDA, CDR2 SQIVND (reference sequence). V dropped 9 bases and J dropped 3; count of bases not matched to a gene: 6. The chain's CDR3 is CASKGGGTDTQYF. The CDR3, as DNA: TGTGCCAGCAAGGGCGGGGGAACAGATACGCAGTATTTT.

The chain employs TRBV9 and TRBJ2-5; D is uncertain. Trimming stripped 0 bases from V and 2 bases from J, with 11 bases between. Germline V gives CDR1 SGDLS, CDR2 YYNGEE. This CDR3 contains 15 residues. The CDR3 here is CASSVAWQIQETQYF. In nucleotides, the CDR3 is TGTGCCAGCAGCGTAGCTTGGCAGATTCAAGAGACCCAGTACTTC.

The genes are TRBV6-2 or TRBV6-3 and TRBJ2-3; D is ambiguous. The ends were cut back, 4 bases at V and 7 bases at J, with 9 bases in the middle. This CDR3 has 12 residues. Per germline, CDR1 MNHEY and CDR2 SVGEGT. In DNA form, the CDR3 reads TGTGCCAGCAGTTCTTTTCAGAATACGCAGTATTTT. Amino acid sequence: CASSSFQNTQYF.

In its sample, this clone was seen once. This rearrangement joins TRBV6-1 to TRBJ2-1, with TRBD2 identical over 8 bases. The germline gives CDR1 MNHNS, CDR2 SASEGT. The CDR3 sequence is 14 residues long. After removal of 1 base from V and 7 bases from J, the junction contained 3 bases not matched to a gene. The CDR3 nucleotides are TGTGCCAGCAGTGAAGGCGGGGGGCTTAATGAGCAGTTCTTC. This sequence encodes CASSEGGGLNEQFF.

J is TRBJ2-7 and V is TRBV7-2; a possible D gene is TRBD2 (7 bases). This CDR3 has 14 amino acids. Per germline, CDR1 SGHTA and CDR2 FQGNSA. Trimming pared 3 bases from V and 4 bases from J, leaving 13 bases between. DNA of the CDR3: TGTGCCAGCAGCTTCCAGCGGGGACAATACGAGCAGTACTTC. This encodes CASSFQRGQYEQYF. Drawing the rest from reference TRBV7-2 and TRBJ2-7, the complete variable domain is GAGVSQSPSNKVTEKGKDVELRCDPISGHTALYWYRQSLGQGLEFLIYFQGNSAPDKSGLPSDRFSAERTGGSVSTLTIQRTQQEDSAVYLCASSFQRGQYEQYFGPGTRLTVT.

The chain employs TRBV12-3 or TRBV12-4 and TRBJ2-5; no reliable D call. This CDR3 is 11 amino acids long. The V and J ends lost 0 bases and 10 bases respectively, with 6 bases between them. The CDR3 here is CASSLARVQYF. The CDR3 DNA follows: TGTGCCAGCAGTTTAGCGAGAGTCCAGTACTTC.

The J gene is TRBJ1-2, the V gene TRBV27; D is possibly TRBD1 (6 bases). The V gene lost 2 bases and the J gene lost 1 base, with 14 bases spanning the gap. There are 16 residues in the CDR3. Germline lookup yields CDR1 MNHEY and CDR2 SMNVEV (reference sequence). The CDR3 spells CASSLRSGGRNYGYTF. The DNA of the CDR3 is TGTGCCAGCAGTTTAAGGTCGGGGGGCCGTAACTATGGCTACACCTTC.

This clone is a singleton in its sample. The V call is TRBV4-1, the J call TRBJ2-4; 9 nucleotides match TRBD1. This CDR3 has 17 amino acids. Germline CDR1 reads MGHRA; CDR2 reads YSYEKL. The trim removed 0 bases at V and 4 bases at J, leaving 7 bases unmatched. The CDR3 region is CASSQDPRGQGKNIQYF. In DNA form, the CDR3 reads TGCGCCAGCAGCCAAGATCCAAGGGGACAGGGAAAAAACATTCAGTACTTC.

The J gene is TRBJ1-2, the V gene TRBV7-9; unclear D gene. The germline gives CDR1 SEHNR, CDR2 FQNEAQ (reference sequence). Trimming took off 3 bases at V and 3 bases at J, with 11 bases between the two ends. This CDR3 has 14 residues. CDR3 loop: CASSFEGTDYGYTF. CDR3 coding DNA: TGTGCCAGCAGCTTTGAGGGAACGGACTATGGCTACACCTTC.

The chain joins TRBV3-1 (or the pseudogene TRBV3-2) to TRBJ1-4, with D tentatively TRBD1 (5 bases). Trimming cost V 2 bases and J 8 bases, with 12 bases left between them. Germline CDR1 and CDR2: LGHDT and YNNKEL (reference sequence). The CDR3 is 14 residues long. The CDR3 sequence is CASSQKSNREKLFF. CDR3 nucleotides: TGTGCCAGCAGCCAAAAGTCAAACAGGGAAAAACTGTTTTTT.

The chain employs TRBV6-2 or TRBV6-3 and TRBJ2-1; 9 bases agree with TRBD1. Losses at the gene ends were 5 bases for V and 9 bases for J; bases not matched to a gene: 11. Per the germline V gene, CDR1 is MNHEY and CDR2 is SVGEGT. The CDR3 is made up of 15 amino acids. CDR3 in amino acids: CASSHPGQGTIEQFF. The DNA for the CDR3 is TGTGCCAGCAGTCATCCGGGACAGGGCACCATTGAGCAGTTCTTC.

The chain combines TRBV28 with TRBJ2-7; D not certain. The CDR3 loop spans 13 amino acids. V dropped 9 bases and J dropped 4 bases, with 16 bases sitting between them. CDR1 and CDR2 from the germline V gene are MDHEN and SYDVKM. The CDR3 DNA is TGTGCCAGTGCCTTCTCCACTATGTACGAGCAGTACTTC. This translates into CASAFSTMYEQYF. Full variable domain (outside the CDR3, taken from reference TRBV28 and TRBJ2-7): DVKVTQSSRYLVKRTGEKVFLECVQDMDHENMFWYRQDPGLGLRLIYFSYDVKMKEKGDIPEGYSVSREKKERFSLILESASTNQTSMYLCASAFSTMYEQYFGPGTRLTVT.

V and J are TRBV4-3 and TRBJ2-4; 9 bases agree with TRBD2. V lost 0 bases, J lost 10 bases, and 4 bases stayed unmatched. Germline V gene data show CDR1 as LGHNA and CDR2 as YSLEER. This CDR3 has 14 amino acids. The CDR3 here is CASSQDGAGGIQYF. DNA of the CDR3: TGCGCCAGCAGCCAAGATGGAGCGGGAGGAATTCAGTACTTC.

This chain links TRBV11-2 with TRBJ1-6, with D uncertain. V gave up 4 bases and J gave up 7 bases, with 8 bases separating them. The CDR3 contains 13 residues. The germline V gene has CDR1 SGHAT and CDR2 FQNNGV. As DNA, the CDR3 is TGTGCCAGCAGCTCCCTCAGAAATTCACCCCTCCACTTT. This translates into CASSSLRNSPLHF.

The V and J genes are TRBV5-5 and TRBJ1-5; D gene ambiguous. This CDR3 region has 15 residues. Germline CDR1 is SGHKS and CDR2 is YYEKEE (reference sequence). Trimming pared 2 bases from V and 3 bases from J, leaving 12 bases between. CDR3 nucleotide sequence: TGTGCCAGCAGCTTAGAGGGAAGGGACAATCAGCCCCAGCATTTT. Amino acids: CASSLEGRDNQPQHF.

The chain carries TRBV5-1 and TRBJ2-3, with 9 bases lining up with TRBD1. Germline lookup yields CDR1 SGHRS and CDR2 YFSETQ. The CDR3 covers 16 residues. The junction had 7 bases not matched to a gene; V was cut back by 0 bases and J by 5 bases. CDR3 nucleotide sequence: TGCGCCAGCAGCTTGGTAGGGACAGGGCAGAAAGATACGCAGTATTTT. Translation: CASSLVGTGQKDTQYF.

The J gene is TRBJ2-1, the V gene TRBV5-1; weak D call: TRBD2 (5 bases). Germline-derived CDR1 and CDR2 are SGHRS and YFSETQ. CDR3 length equals 12 residues. Trimming stripped 0 bases from V and 9 bases from J, with 7 bases between. The chain's CDR3 is CASSLGGIEQFF. For the CDR3, the DNA is TGCGCCAGCAGCTTGGGAGGGATTGAGCAGTTCTTC.

This clone appeared once. This rearrangement joins TRBV21-1 to TRBJ2-3; the table assigns TRBD1, which was not confirmed against the DNA. TRBV21-1 is shown as a pseudogene. The CDR3 is 15 residues long. The CDR3 coding sequence is TGTGCCAGCCTAGAAGACCAGGGGCGCACAGATACGCAGTATTTT. It yields the protein CASLEDQGRTDTQYF.

The J gene is TRBJ2-3, the V gene TRBV4-1; 10 nucleotides align to TRBD2. The germline V gene encodes CDR1 MGHRA and CDR2 YSYEKL. V lost 0 bases and J lost 4; bases outside the gene matches: 10. CDR3 size: 18 residues. This chain's CDR3 is CASSQETAGGANPDTQYF. CDR3 nucleotide sequence: TGCGCCAGCAGCCAAGAGACAGCGGGAGGGGCCAATCCAGATACGCAGTATTTT.